This entry lists 22 T cell receptor beta chains sequenced from one sample in a study of blood T cell repertoires in COVID-19. Repertoires were generated with immunoSEQ multiplex PCR, while TCRdb's copy carries only in-frame clones and drops some. The sample has roughly 250,000 clones; around four fifths are singletons. The material sequenced was peripheral blood. The receptors shown here come from a woman aged 60-75 years with active or convalescent COVID-19.

This clone was observed a single time. The CDR3 DNA reads TGTGCCAGCAGCGCGGACAGGAAACCGTACCAAGAGACCCAGTACTTC. Translating gives CASSADRKPYQETQYF. The V call is TRBV5-8, the J call TRBJ2-5, with 7 bases matching TRBD1. The CDR3 length is 16 residues. Germline CDR1 and CDR2: SGHTS and YDEGEE. After removal of 4 bases from V and 0 bases from J, the junction contained 9 bases not matched to a gene.

In nucleotides, the CDR3 is TGTGCCAGTAGTATAGGTAGAAGGGGCGAGCAGTACGTC. As protein: CASSIGRRGEQYV. The chain joins TRBV19 to TRBJ2-7; TRBD1 might be the D (5 bases). The CDR3 covers 13 residues. Per the germline V gene, CDR1 is LNHDA and CDR2 is SQIVND (reference sequence). Trimming removed 1 base from V and 6 bases from J, with 10 bases in between.

This clone was detected only once. This rearrangement joins TRBV5-1 to TRBJ2-1; tentatively, D is TRBD1 (7 bases). CDR1 and CDR2 (germline): SGHRS, YFSETQ. The V end was cut by 0 bases, the J end by 3 bases, with 13 bases between. This CDR3 has 16 amino acids. CDR3 nucleotide sequence: TGCGCCAGCAGCTTGGTCGCAGGGGGGTTCTACAATGAGCAGTTCTTC. Translating gives CASSLVAGGFYNEQFF.

This chain uses TRBV7-2 with TRBJ1-1; D remains ambiguous. Trimming took 6 bases from V and 3 from J, leaving 11 bases between them. The germline V gene encodes CDR1 SGHTA and CDR2 FQGNSA. This CDR3 has 13 amino acids. CDR3 coding DNA: TGTGCCAGCAGATTCCCCCGGGACACTGAAGCTTTCTTT. This encodes CASRFPRDTEAFF.

This sequence joins TRBV9 and TRBJ1-2; tentative D call: TRBD1 (6 bases). The CDR3 is 13 amino acids. V shed 0 bases and J shed 8 bases, with 11 bases lying between them. The germline V gene has CDR1 SGDLS and CDR2 YYNGEE. CDR3 amino acids: CASSVEVRGGYTF. The CDR3, as DNA: TGTGCCAGCAGCGTAGAGGTTAGGGGGGGCTACACCTTC.

The chain recombines TRBV10-2 with TRBJ1-2; maybe TRBD1 (5 bases). This CDR3 comprises 12 residues. The V end lost 10 bases, the J end lost 1 base, and 10 bases lay between the germline ends. Germline V CDR1 and CDR2: WSHSY, SAAADI. The DNA of the CDR3 is TGCGCCACCCAAGGGGATAACTATGGCTACACCTTC. Translation: CATQGDNYGYTF.

This sequence joins TRBV5-1 and TRBJ1-4; D not resolved. The CDR3 contains 15 residues. V was pared by 3 bases and J by 2 bases, with 11 bases between. Germline CDR1 SGHRS, CDR2 YFSETQ. Written as DNA, the CDR3 is TGCGCCAGCAGCTCCCTGGGAGGTACTAATGAAAAACTGTTTTTT. It codes for CASSSLGGTNEKLFF. The full variable domain, its missing parts supplied by reference TRBV5-1 and TRBJ1-4, is KAGVTQTPRYLIKTRGQQVTLSCSPISGHRSVSWYQQTPGQGLQFLFEYFSETQRNKGNFPGRFSGRQFSNSRSEMNVSTLELGDSALYLCASSSLGGTNEKLFFGSGTQLSVL.

The chain links TRBV29-1 to TRBJ1-1; no firm D call. Germline V gene data show CDR1 as SQVTM and CDR2 as ANQGSEA. The CDR3 covers 14 residues. Trimming cost V 1 base and J 4 bases, with 13 bases left between them. The CDR3 loop is CSVEVRGRGTEAFF. CDR3 nucleotide sequence: TGCAGCGTTGAAGTTCGAGGTCGGGGCACTGAAGCTTTCTTT.

V gene TRBV12-3 or TRBV12-4 combines with J gene TRBJ1-4; D remains ambiguous. Trimming pared 8 bases from V and 0 bases from J, leaving 7 bases between. This CDR3 spans 13 amino acids. DNA for the CDR3: TGTGCCAGCCAGCGCTCAACTAATGAAAAACTGTTTTTT. Translation gives CASQRSTNEKLFF.

V is TRBV18 and J is TRBJ1-2; D possibly corresponds to TRBD1 (5 bases). The V gene's germline CDR1 is KGHSH and CDR2 LQKENI. V was trimmed by 3 bases and J by 0 bases, leaving 14 bases between them. The CDR3 totals 16 residues. CDR3 nucleotides: TGTGCCAGCTCACCCACCATAGACAGAGCTAACTATGGCTACACCTTC. It is translated as CASSPTIDRANYGYTF.

This clone was seen a single time. The rearrangement joins TRBV25-1 to TRBJ2-7, with TRBD1 matching over 7 bases. The CDR3 is made up of 15 amino acids. The germline V gene has CDR1 MGHDK and CDR2 SYGVNS. V shed 4 bases and J 0 bases; nucleotides not matched to a gene: 6. CDR3 bases: TGTGCCAGCAGTGGGCGGACAGGTAGCTCCTACGAGCAGTACTTC. As protein: CASSGRTGSSYEQYF.

V usage is TRBV11-2 and J usage is TRBJ2-7; 11 bases are shared with TRBD2. Germline CDR1 reads SGHAT; CDR2 reads FQNNGV. V lost 4 bases, J lost 1 base, and 3 bases stayed unmatched. The CDR3 extends over 15 amino acids. The chain's CDR3 is CASSSGTSGSYEQYF. The CDR3 DNA reads as TGTGCCAGCAGCTCCGGGACTAGCGGTTCCTACGAGCAGTACTTC.

The rearrangement joins TRBV11-1 to TRBJ2-1; 7 nucleotides align to TRBD1. The junction had 5 bases not matched to a gene; V was cut back by 6 bases and J by 0 bases. Germline CDR1 is SGHAT and CDR2 is FQDESV (reference sequence). This CDR3 spans 15 amino acids. The CDR3 reads CASSKGASSYNEQFF. The DNA for the CDR3 is TGTGCCAGCAGTAAGGGGGCGAGCTCCTACAATGAGCAGTTCTTC. Combining the CDR3 with reference TRBV11-1 and TRBJ2-1 gives the whole variable domain EAEVAQSPRYKITEKSQAVAFWCDPISGHATLYWYRQILGQGPELLVQFQDESVVDDSQLPKDRFSAERLKGVDSTLKIQPAELGDSAMYLCASSKGASSYNEQFFGPGTRLTVL.

The chain joins TRBV2 to TRBJ1-2, with D perhaps TRBD1 (5 bases). The CDR3 is made up of 11 amino acids. The V gene lost 7 bases and the J gene lost 2 bases, with 5 bases spanning the gap. Germline CDR1 reads SNHLY; CDR2 reads FYNNEI. CDR3 in DNA: TGTGCCAGCACAGGGAACTATGGCTACACCTTC. Protein sequence: CASTGNYGYTF.

The rearrangement links TRBV15 to TRBJ1-4; D gene uncertain. V gave up 0 bases and J gave up 8 bases, with 7 bases separating them. CDR1 LNHNV and CDR2 YYDKDF come from the germline V gene (reference sequence). The CDR3 length is 13 residues. DNA for the CDR3: TGTGCCACCAGCAGAGATCTGGCAGAAAAACTGTTTTTT. Residues: CATSRDLAEKLFF. Based on the CDR3 plus reference TRBV15 and TRBJ1-4, the full variable domain is DAMVIQNPRYQVTQFGKPVTLSCSQTLNHNVMYWYQQKSSQAPKLLFHYYDKDFNNEADTPDNFQSRRPNTSFCFLDIRSPGLGDTAMYLCATSRDLAEKLFFGSGTQLSVL.

The V call is TRBV18, the J call TRBJ1-1, with a tentative D call TRBD1 (5 bases). The CDR3 length is 14 residues. Germline V gene lookup returns CDR1 KGHSH and CDR2 LQKENI. Trimming removed 4 bases from V and 0 bases from J, with 9 bases in between. CDR3 DNA sequence: TGTGCCAGCTCACTGGACACCATGAACACTGAAGCTTTCTTT. It is translated as CASSLDTMNTEAFF.

The genes are TRBV18 and TRBJ2-1, with 9 bases fitting TRBD2. The CDR3 spans 17 residues. Germline loops: CDR1 KGHSH, CDR2 LQKENI. J gave up 1 base and V 2 bases, and 6 bases lay outside the gene matches. The CDR3 sequence is CASSPRASGTSYNEQFF. For the CDR3, the DNA is TGTGCCAGCTCACCAAGGGCTAGCGGGACTTCCTACAATGAGCAGTTCTTC.

The chain carries TRBV5-1 and TRBJ2-1; TRBD2 agrees at 8 bases. The CDR3 spans 15 residues. Trimming removed 2 bases from V and 8 bases from J; junction bases left unmatched: 9. Germline loops: CDR1 SGHRS, CDR2 YFSETQ. CDR3 sequence: CASSFPGLGGDEQFF. The CDR3, as DNA: TGCGCCAGCAGCTTCCCGGGACTAGGTGGGGATGAGCAGTTCTTC.

This chain connects TRBV6-6 to TRBJ2-5, with TRBD2 matching 8 bases. The CDR3 has 14 amino acids. V was clipped by 2 bases and J by 5 bases; unmatched bases: 4. Germline values: CDR1 MNHNY, CDR2 SVGAGI (reference sequence). The CDR3 here is CASSYGGGMETQYF. CDR3 sequence (DNA): TGTGCCAGCAGTTACGGCGGGGGGATGGAGACCCAGTACTTC.

The chain joins TRBV2 to TRBJ1-3; no clear D gene. CDR1 SNHLY and CDR2 FYNNEI come from the germline V gene. This CDR3 has 14 amino acids. Trimming shortened V by 2 bases and J by 9 bases, and 14 bases separated the two germline ends. CDR3: CASSEYRVSGTIYF. For the CDR3, the DNA is TGTGCCAGCAGTGAATATCGTGTCTCCGGCACCATATATTTT.

The V call is TRBV11-2, the J call TRBJ2-1; D might be TRBD2 (5 bases). V lost 0 bases, J lost 7 bases, and 7 bases lay in between. CDR1 and CDR2 (germline): SGHAT, FQNNGV. This CDR3 comprises 13 residues. Here the CDR3 reads CASSLDRRNEQFF. Here the CDR3 DNA reads TGTGCCAGCAGCTTAGATAGGAGGAATGAGCAGTTCTTC.

This clone was picked up a small number of times. The rearrangement joins TRBV10-1 to TRBJ2-2, with D perhaps TRBD1 (6 bases). V was shortened by 8 bases and J by 0 bases, with 13 bases between the two germline ends. The CDR3 is made up of 15 amino acids. Germline V CDR1 and CDR2: WNHNN, SYGVQD (reference sequence). The CDR3 nucleotides are TGCGCCAGCTTCATTCGACAGGCGAACACCGGGGAGCTGTTTTTT. Its protein product is CASFIRQANTGELFF.